The next 19 T cell receptor beta chains were all read from a single sample in a study of blood T cells in healthy people across ages. It was with a sample-barcoded 5' primer and a J-beta primer mix that a second PCR of roughly 6 to 11 cycles was run. In TCRdb, the 5' RACE reads were re-called with MiXCR into one record per CDR3 protein. Among under 1,100,000 distinct CDR3 sequences, about 25% were seen once, and the ten largest hold approximately 0.75%. These data were likewise used in another study, on T cells of mothers and their children.

The specimen sequenced was blood. The receptors were sampled from a girl aged 2 to 9 in good health.

V and J are TRBV27 and TRBJ1-6, with D tentatively TRBD1 (5 bases). The CDR3 spans 14 residues. Germline CDR1 is MNHEY and CDR2 is SMNVEV (reference sequence). The V end lost 6 bases, the J end lost 5 bases, and 11 bases lay between the germline ends. DNA of the CDR3: TGTGCCAGCAGCTCGGGACGGAATAATTCACCCCTCCACTTT. Encoded protein: CASSSGRNNSPLHF.

This clonotype was detected a few times. Relative to the germline gene, one junction end is altered; a read error may explain this. V usage is TRBV24-1 and J usage is TRBJ2-5; TRBD1 might be the D (6 bases). This CDR3 contains 14 residues. Germline CDR1 and CDR2: KGHDR and SFDVKD. CDR3 sequence (DNA): TGTGCCACTACAAGACAGGATGGCCCCAATGAGCAGCTCTTC. Translation: CATTRQDGPNEQLF.

The J gene is TRBJ1-4, the V gene TRBV3-1; D perhaps matches TRBD1 (6 bases). The CDR3 covers 14 residues. Germline CDR1 LGHDT, CDR2 YNNKEL (reference sequence). Trimming pared 6 bases from V and 5 bases from J, leaving 13 bases between. The CDR3 loop reads CASSYRVRNEKLFF. The DNA for the CDR3 is TGTGCCAGCAGTTACAGGGTTCGGAATGAAAAACTGTTTTTT.

The chain is built from TRBV2 and TRBJ2-1; D remains ambiguous. Per germline, CDR1 SNHLY and CDR2 FYNNEI. This CDR3 region has 12 residues. V was clipped by 7 bases and J by 6 bases, with 10 bases between them. CDR3 coding DNA: TGTGCCAGCAAGGCTGCTGGCAATGAGCAGTTCTTC. Translating it yields CASKAAGNEQFF.

The table lists this clonotype with a count of one. The gene calls are TRBV5-6 and TRBJ1-5, with 10 nucleotides matching TRBD1. The CDR3 contains 16 residues. Germline CDR1 and CDR2: SGHDT and YYEEEE. V lost 3 bases and J lost 5; bases outside the gene matches: 8. The CDR3 spells CASSSPGQGSDQPQHF. The CDR3 bases are TGTGCCAGCAGCTCGCCGGGACAGGGGTCCGATCAGCCCCAGCATTTT. The entire variable domain, with the rest obtained from reference TRBV5-6 and TRBJ1-5, is as follows: DAGVTQSPTHLIKTRGQQVTLRCSPKSGHDTVSWYQQALGQGPQFIFQYYEEEERQRGNFPDRFSGHQFPNYSSELNVNALLLGDSALYLCASSSPGQGSDQPQHFGDGTRLSIL.

The chain couples TRBV20-1 to TRBJ2-1; D is possibly TRBD2 (5 bases). There are 14 residues in the CDR3. Trimming took off 3 bases at V and 7 bases at J, with 16 bases between the two ends. CDR1 is DFQATT and CDR2 is SNEGSKA in the germline V gene (reference sequence). The CDR3 bases are TGCAGTGCTAGGTACGGGGAATCGAGTAATGAGCAGTTCTTC. Translation: CSARYGESSNEQFF.

The gene calls are TRBV2 and TRBJ2-1; D possibly corresponds to TRBD2 (5 bases). The CDR3 covers 15 residues. V was pared by 4 bases and J by 2 bases, with 12 bases between. Germline V CDR1 and CDR2: SNHLY, FYNNEI. The CDR3, as DNA: TGTGCCAGCAGTGTACGTGAGGGTCCCTACAATGAGCAGTTCTTC. Its translation: CASSVREGPYNEQFF. Full variable domain (remainder filled in from reference TRBV2 and TRBJ2-1): EPEVTQTPSHQVTQMGQEVILRCVPISNHLYFYWYRQILGQKVEFLVSFYNNEISEKSEIFDDQFSVERPDGSNFTLKIRSTKLEDSAMYFCASSVREGPYNEQFFGPGTRLTVL.

This chain links TRBV12-3 or TRBV12-4 with TRBJ1-2; possible D gene TRBD1, 5 bases. This CDR3 region has 18 residues. V shed 3 bases and J shed 4 bases, with 24 bases lying between them. The CDR3 nucleotides are TGTGCCAGCAGTTTTACAGTCATTATTGGGGAGGGGAGCTATGGCTACACCTTC. Protein sequence: CASSFTVIIGEGSYGYTF.

The table lists this clonotype with a few counts. This sequence joins TRBV28 and TRBJ1-4, with no clear D. Trimming cost V 6 bases and J 8 bases, with 19 bases left between them. CDR1 and CDR2 from the germline V gene are MDHEN and SYDVKM. CDR3 length: 15 residues. CDR3 in DNA: TGTGCCAGCAGCTCTATGCCCGGGTTGGGGGAAAAACTGTTTTTT. This encodes CASSSMPGLGEKLFF.

V gene TRBV10-3 combines with J gene TRBJ1-2; D is undetermined. This CDR3 is 12 amino acids long. V was pared by 4 bases and J by 6 bases, with 9 bases between. CDR1 ENHRY and CDR2 SYGVKD come from the germline V gene. The CDR3 loop reads CAISAGEDGYTF. CDR3 sequence (DNA): TGTGCCATCAGTGCCGGGGAAGATGGCTACACCTTC.

In this sample, this clonotype turned up a few times. This chain connects TRBV20-1 to TRBJ2-3; 7 bases map to TRBD2. From germline, CDR1 is DFQATT and CDR2 SNEGSKA (reference sequence). The J segment lost 8 bases and the V segment lost 5 bases, leaving 7 bases of the junction unmatched. The CDR3 loop spans 12 amino acids. CDR3 amino acids: CSAHLPGGTQYF. CDR3 nucleotide sequence: TGCAGTGCTCATCTTCCGGGGGGTACGCAGTATTTT.

The table lists this clonotype with a count of one. This chain uses TRBV24-1 with TRBJ2-3, with D uncertain. V lost 1 base to trimming and J lost 6 bases, with 7 bases between them. CDR3 length equals 13 residues. CDR1 and CDR2 from the germline V gene are KGHDR and SFDVKD. The CDR3 here is CATSDFGVDTQYF. The CDR3 DNA reads TGTGCCACCAGTGATTTTGGTGTGGATACGCAGTATTTT.

V gene TRBV7-2 combines with J gene TRBJ1-6, with 7 nucleotides matching TRBD1. The CDR3 sequence is 18 residues long. J gave up 2 bases and V 7 bases, and 14 bases lay outside the gene matches. Looked up from germline, CDR1 is SGHTA and CDR2 is FQGNSA. The CDR3 reads CASTPWRVGTAYNSPLHF. CDR3 DNA sequence: TGTGCCAGCACCCCATGGAGAGTTGGGACAGCCTATAATTCACCCCTCCACTTT. Complete variable domain (other parts from reference TRBV7-2 and TRBJ1-6): GAGVSQSPSNKVTEKGKDVELRCDPISGHTALYWYRQSLGQGLEFLIYFQGNSAPDKSGLPSDRFSAERTGGSVSTLTIQRTQQEDSAVYLCASTPWRVGTAYNSPLHFGNGTRLTVT.

CDR3 amino acids: CASSTTNYEQYF. The CDR3 bases are TGTGCCAGCAGCACTACTAATTACGAGCAGTACTTC. The chain recombines TRBV2 with TRBJ2-7; no reliable D call. This CDR3 spans 12 amino acids. Germline V gene sequence: CDR1 SNHLY, CDR2 FYNNEI. Trimming removed 6 bases at V and 4 bases at J, with 10 bases between.

The V and J genes are TRBV28 and TRBJ1-2, with a possible D match to TRBD1 (6 bases). Germline V gene lookup returns CDR1 MDHEN and CDR2 SYDVKM. This CDR3 has 15 residues. V shed 5 bases and J shed 4 bases, with 17 bases lying between them. CDR3 DNA: TGTGCCAGCAGTACACCCTCGGGGGCGGGCTATGGCTACACCTTC. Its translation: CASSTPSGAGYGYTF.

This clonotype has a count of ten or more. This rearrangement joins TRBV4-2 to TRBJ2-5, with 10 bases matching TRBD2. The CDR3 loop spans 13 amino acids. Germline V CDR1 and CDR2: LGHNA, YNFKEQ. Trimming at V came to 3 bases and at J to 5 bases, leaving 0 bases not matched to a gene. CDR3 region: CASSQTSGETQYF. The CDR3 DNA sequence: TGTGCCAGCAGCCAGACTAGCGGGGAGACCCAGTACTTC.

The chain combines TRBV10-3 with TRBJ2-7; D perhaps matches TRBD2 (6 bases). CDR3 size: 16 residues. V was pared by 2 bases and J by 2 bases, with 16 bases between. CDR1 and CDR2 (germline): ENHRY, SYGVKD. CDR3: CAISEPGTASTYEQYF. The CDR3 coding sequence is TGTGCCATCAGTGAGCCAGGGACTGCCTCGACCTACGAGCAGTACTTC.

Only a few counts were recorded for this clonotype. This chain links TRBV7-8 with TRBJ1-4, with TRBD1 matching 7 bases. This CDR3 has 15 amino acids. The germline CDR1 and CDR2 sequences are SGHVS and FQNEAQ. Germline trimming cut 2 bases from V and 5 bases from J; bases unmatched to any gene: 5. CDR3: CASSLRGTANEKLFF. In nucleotides, the CDR3 is TGTGCCAGCAGCTTACGCGGGACAGCGAATGAAAAACTGTTTTTT.

This clonotype was counted a few times. The chain employs TRBV12-5 and TRBJ1-2; 7 bases map to TRBD1. V was clipped by 1 base and J by 5 bases; unmatched bases: 16. CDR3 length: 18 residues. CDR1 is LGHNT, CDR2 FRNRAP, per germline. The CDR3 coding sequence is TGTGCTAGTGGTTTGGCGGCCGCGACAGGGCAAAACACATATGGCTACACCTTC. Amino acids: CASGLAAATGQNTYGYTF.